The 26 T cell receptor beta chains presented below share a single source sample, sequenced in a study of control samples from healthy donors and cancer patients. The repertoire was sequenced with immunoSEQ multiplex PCR; TCRdb's copy has only in-frame clones and lacks some. The sample has 130,000 to 150,000 clones, around 90% seen once. The sample was blood. Receptors were obtained from a man aged 30-40 years in good health.

V usage is TRBV7-3 and J usage is TRBJ2-2; D gene ambiguous. The CDR3 length is 15 residues. Germline-derived CDR1 and CDR2 are SGHTA and FQGTGA. With 5 bases removed from V and 3 bases from J, the gap between germline ends came to 13 bases. CDR3 coding DNA: TGTGCCAGCAGCCCCGGGTCAGCTGACACCGGGGAGCTGTTTTTT. It translates to CASSPGSADTGELFF.

This chain links TRBV7-8 with TRBJ1-5; D call uncertain. Deletions cut 2 bases from V and 5 bases from J, with 7 bases between. The germline gives CDR1 SGHVS, CDR2 FQNEAQ. The CDR3 runs to 13 residues. CDR3: CASSLRQDQPQHF. DNA of the CDR3: TGTGCCAGCAGCTTACGGCAAGATCAGCCCCAGCATTTT. Complete variable domain (other parts from reference TRBV7-8 and TRBJ1-5): GAGVSQSPRYKVAKRGQDVALRCDPISGHVSLFWYQQALGQGPEFLTYFQNEAQLDKSGLPSDRFFAERPEGSVSTLKIQRTQQEDSAVYLCASSLRQDQPQHFGDGTRLSIL.

The chain carries TRBV2 and TRBJ2-5; 9 bases line up with TRBD2. This CDR3 has 13 amino acids. V lost 6 bases to trimming and J lost 9 bases; unmatched junction nucleotides: 8. Germline loops: CDR1 SNHLY, CDR2 FYNNEI. In DNA, the CDR3 is TGTGCCAGCAGGGGGGGGGCGGGAGGGGCCCAGTACTTC. Translated: CASRGGAGGAQYF.

This sequence joins TRBV2 and TRBJ2-3; D is ambiguous. Deletions cut 2 bases from V and 6 bases from J, with 6 bases between. The CDR3 totals 12 residues. The germline V gene encodes CDR1 SNHLY and CDR2 FYNNEI. DNA of the CDR3: TGTGCCAGCAGTGAAAGCTGGGATACGCAGTATTTT. Its protein is CASSESWDTQYF. Supplemented by reference TRBV2 and TRBJ2-3, the full variable domain reads EPEVTQTPSHQVTQMGQEVILRCVPISNHLYFYWYRQILGQKVEFLVSFYNNEISEKSEIFDDQFSVERPDGSNFTLKIRSTKLEDSAMYFCASSESWDTQYFGPGTRLTVL.

This chain links TRBV6-1 with TRBJ1-4; D perhaps matches TRBD1 (6 bases). Looked up from germline, CDR1 is MNHNS and CDR2 is SASEGT. This CDR3 is 15 amino acids long. With 3 bases removed from V and 8 bases from J, the gap between germline ends came to 16 bases. The CDR3, as DNA: TGTGCCAGCAGTGACATGCAGGGGACGAGCGAAAAACTGTTTTTT. Residues: CASSDMQGTSEKLFF.

The rearrangement links TRBV10-3 to TRBJ1-1; 11 positions match TRBD1. This CDR3 comprises 18 residues. J gave up 0 bases and V 0 bases, and 6 bases lay outside the gene matches. Germline V gene data show CDR1 as ENHRY and CDR2 as SYGVKD. The CDR3 DNA sequence: TGTGCCATCAGTGAGTCGTTGGGGACAGGGGGTTTGAACACTGAAGCTTTCTTT. It yields the protein CAISESLGTGGLNTEAFF.

The V call is TRBV6-5, the J call TRBJ1-5, with D perhaps TRBD1 (6 bases). V lost 6 bases to trimming and J lost 7 bases, with 19 bases between them. Germline CDR1 and CDR2: MNHEY and SVGAGI. The CDR3 has 15 residues. CDR3 sequence: CASSIDGQSEQPQHF. In DNA form, the CDR3 reads TGTGCCAGCAGCATTGACGGACAGTCAGAACAGCCCCAGCATTTT.

The chain uses TRBV19 and TRBJ2-4; TRBD2 aligns across 8 bases. Per the germline V gene, CDR1 is LNHDA and CDR2 is SQIVND (reference sequence). The CDR3 extends over 16 amino acids. The ends lost 5 bases at V and 2 bases at J; junction bases unmatched: 8. CDR3 in DNA: TGTGCCAGTAGTGACCGAGCGGGGGCTTCCAAAAACATTCAGTACTTC. This sequence encodes CASSDRAGASKNIQYF.

The V gene is TRBV24-1, the J gene TRBJ2-1, with 8 positions matching TRBD2. From germline, CDR1 is KGHDR and CDR2 SFDVKD. V gave up 8 bases and J gave up 7 bases; unmatched junction bases: 6. This CDR3 is 13 amino acids long. The CDR3 DNA reads TGTGCCACCAAGGCGAGCGGGAGTAATGAGCAGTTCTTC. Protein sequence: CATKASGSNEQFF.

The V and J genes are TRBV3-1 (or the pseudogene TRBV3-2) and TRBJ2-1; weak D call: TRBD2 (5 bases). Germline CDR1 and CDR2: LGHDT and YNNKEL (reference sequence). Trimming took off 1 base at V and 5 bases at J, with 6 bases between the two ends. The CDR3 length is 13 residues. The CDR3 sequence: CASSQGGNNEQFF. CDR3 coding DNA: TGTGCCAGCAGCCAAGGAGGGAACAATGAGCAGTTCTTC.

The chain couples TRBV7-2 to TRBJ1-1, with D perhaps matching TRBD1 (6 bases). Germline CDR1 SGHTA, CDR2 FQGNSA. Trimming stripped 6 bases from V and 0 bases from J, with 14 bases between. The CDR3 length is 15 residues. CDR3 loop: CASSSLGAMNTEAFF. CDR3 bases: TGTGCCAGCAGTTCGTTGGGGGCCATGAACACTGAAGCTTTCTTT.

The chain has TRBV15 and TRBJ1-5; 11 bases are shared with TRBD1. The CDR3 contains 16 residues. V lost 5 bases to trimming and J lost 2 bases; unmatched junction nucleotides: 5. The germline V gene has CDR1 LNHNV and CDR2 YYDKDF (reference sequence). CDR3 region: CATSPRTGGGNQPQHF. The CDR3 DNA follows: TGTGCCACCAGCCCTCGGACAGGGGGCGGCAATCAGCCCCAGCATTTT.

This chain uses TRBV9 with TRBJ2-1; D is possibly TRBD1 or TRBD2 (5 bases each). This CDR3 is 15 amino acids long. Germline V gives CDR1 SGDLS, CDR2 YYNGEE. V was trimmed by 1 base and J by 7 bases, leaving 15 bases between them. The CDR3 is CASSVWGAPGNEQFF. The CDR3 region has the DNA TGTGCCAGCAGCGTATGGGGCGCACCGGGGAATGAGCAGTTCTTC.

This clone was seen more than once but under ten times. J is TRBJ1-1 and V is TRBV6-1; 11 bases align to TRBD1. Trimming at V came to 1 base and at J to 4 bases, leaving 2 bases not matched to a gene. Germline loops: CDR1 MNHNS, CDR2 SASEGT. The CDR3 contains 15 residues. The CDR3 loop is CASSEDGTGGTEAFF. The CDR3 DNA reads TGTGCCAGCAGTGAAGACGGGACAGGGGGCACTGAAGCTTTCTTT.

This chain joins TRBV5-1 and TRBJ2-7; possible D gene TRBD2, 6 bases. The ends were cut back, 4 bases at V and 5 bases at J, with 16 bases in the middle. CDR3 length: 14 amino acids. Germline CDR1 reads SGHRS; CDR2 reads YFSETQ. The CDR3 bases are TGCGCCAGCAGCCCTCGGGAGATGGTGGACGAGCAGTACTTC. This codes for CASSPREMVDEQYF. Full variable domain (missing parts from reference TRBV5-1 and TRBJ2-7): KAGVTQTPRYLIKTRGQQVTLSCSPISGHRSVSWYQQTPGQGLQFLFEYFSETQRNKGNFPGRFSGRQFSNSRSEMNVSTLELGDSALYLCASSPREMVDEQYFGPGTRLTVT.

The chain is built from TRBV29-1 and TRBJ2-7; D is possibly TRBD1 (6 bases). The ends were cut back, 3 bases at V and 1 base at J, with 16 bases in the middle. Germline V lookup: CDR1 SQVTM, CDR2 ANQGSEA. CDR3 length: 15 residues. This CDR3 is CSVDSGMTGSYEQYF. The DNA of the CDR3 is TGCAGCGTTGATTCAGGGATGACAGGATCCTACGAGCAGTACTTC.

The V gene is TRBV7-6, the J gene TRBJ1-1; 8 bases are shared with TRBD1. Germline V gene lookup returns CDR1 SGHVS and CDR2 FNYEAQ. J lost 6 bases, V lost 3 bases, and 3 bases had no gene match. The CDR3 is 13 residues long. As DNA, the CDR3 is TGTGCCAGCAGCTTTGGACAGGGCGCTGAAGCTTTCTTT. It is translated as CASSFGQGAEAFF.

The genes are TRBV5-5 and TRBJ1-2; D is possibly TRBD1 (6 bases). The V and J ends lost 2 bases and 4 bases respectively, with 12 bases between them. The CDR3 loop spans 14 amino acids. Germline CDR1 is SGHKS and CDR2 is YYEKEE (reference sequence). The CDR3 region is CASSLQGTLYGYTF. CDR3 nucleotide sequence: TGTGCCAGCAGCTTACAGGGAACCCTCTATGGCTACACCTTC.

J is TRBJ2-2 and V is TRBV5-1; 9 bases are shared with TRBD2. This CDR3 comprises 17 residues. The junction had 7 bases not matched to a gene; V was cut back by 0 bases and J by 4 bases. The V gene's germline CDR1 is SGHRS and CDR2 YFSETQ. Here the CDR3 DNA reads TGCGCCAGCAGCTTGGATACGGCGGGAGGGCCCACCGGGGAGCTGTTTTTT. This gives the protein CASSLDTAGGPTGELFF.

The gene calls are TRBV19 and TRBJ2-2, with D possibly matching TRBD2 (7 bases). CDR1 is LNHDA, CDR2 SQIVND, per germline (reference sequence). CDR3 length: 17 amino acids. V gave up 5 bases and J gave up 1 base, with 17 bases separating them. The CDR3 bases are TGTGCCAGTAGTCCCATTTCGGGGGGCGGGAACACCGGGGAGCTGTTTTTT. This codes for CASSPISGGGNTGELFF.

This clone was detected once. The chain employs TRBV9 and TRBJ2-7; D is perhaps TRBD2 (7 bases). The CDR3 is made up of 15 amino acids. V lost 0 bases and J lost 3, with 13 bases in between. Germline V lookup: CDR1 SGDLS, CDR2 YYNGEE. CDR3 protein: CASSVAAGALYEQYF. The CDR3 bases are TGTGCCAGCAGCGTAGCCGCGGGGGCCCTCTACGAGCAGTACTTC.

The V and J genes are TRBV12-3 or TRBV12-4 and TRBJ2-7; D is unresolved. Trimming stripped 1 base from V and 0 bases from J, with 1 base between. The CDR3 spans 12 residues. DNA for the CDR3: TGTGCCAGCAGTTTAGGCTCCTACGAGCAGTACTTC. Encoded protein: CASSLGSYEQYF.

V usage is TRBV5-1 and J usage is TRBJ2-7; the match to TRBD1 covers 11 bases. The CDR3 loop spans 16 amino acids. The ends lost 4 bases at V and 5 bases at J; junction bases unmatched: 11. Germline CDR1 reads SGHRS; CDR2 reads YFSETQ. DNA for the CDR3: TGCGCCAGCAGCCCCAACCTCCGGGACAGGGGGGACGAGCAGTACTTC. As protein: CASSPNLRDRGDEQYF.

This sequence joins TRBV30 and TRBJ2-2; D is undetermined. Trimming cost V 2 bases and J 5 bases, with 9 bases left between them. This CDR3 is built from 13 residues. CDR1 is GTSNPN, CDR2 SVGIG, per germline (reference sequence). As DNA, the CDR3 is TGTGCCTGGAGTCCTGATCCGACCGGGGAGCTGTTTTTT. It translates to CAWSPDPTGELFF. The whole variable domain, remainder taken from reference TRBV30 and TRBJ2-2, is SQTIHQWPATLVQPVGSPLSLECTVEGTSNPNLYWYRQAAGRGLQLLFYSVGIGQISSEVPQNLSASRPQDRQFILSSKKLLLSDSGFYLCAWSPDPTGELFFGEGSRLTVL.

This clone was recorded once. The V gene is TRBV30, the J gene TRBJ2-1; weak D call: TRBD2 (7 bases). Germline values: CDR1 GTSNPN, CDR2 SVGIG (reference sequence). V lost 2 bases to trimming and J lost 10 bases, with 18 bases between them. The CDR3 contains 14 residues. CDR3 sequence reads: CAWSTGGSPGEQFF. CDR3 DNA sequence: TGTGCCTGGAGTACGGGGGGCAGCCCGGGAGAGCAGTTCTTC.

The chain combines TRBV4-2 with TRBJ2-7, with 9 bases lining up with TRBD2. Trimming at V came to 4 bases and at J to 2 bases, leaving 9 bases not matched to a gene. Looked up from germline, CDR1 is LGHNA and CDR2 is YNFKEQ. The CDR3 loop spans 16 amino acids. This CDR3 reads CASSPSRGGGAYEQYF. The DNA for the CDR3 is TGTGCCAGCAGCCCCTCCAGGGGCGGGGGGGCCTACGAGCAGTACTTC.